This TCR beta chain was identified during a study of blood T cell repertoires in COVID-19. Data came from immunoSEQ multiplex PCR; TCRdb stores just in-frame clones and leaves some out. This repertoire shows about 210,000 clones, roughly 89% found once; its top ten account for 10%. CDR3 length: 14 amino acids. The V end was cut by 3 bases, the J end by 6 bases, with 14 bases between. From germline, CDR1 is SGHDN and CDR2 FVKESK. The sequence was collected from a man between 18 and 35 years old with acute COVID-19. Sequencing was done on a sample of PBMCs or T cells enriched from blood (not recorded which). This sequence joins TRBV14 and TRBJ1-1, with unresolved D. The CDR3 here is CASSQLSPSAEAFF. The CDR3 region has the DNA TGTGCCAGCAGCCAGCTTTCCCCAAGCGCTGAAGCTTTCTTT.